This T cell receptor (beta chain) was identified in a study of cytomegalovirus exposure and HLA in healthy donors (dated by TCRdb to the late 2010s). A note on the overall study: In an earlier analysis of 587 of the donors, 276 Gb of sequence data and 117 million unique TCR beta sequences from 180 million or so T cells were reported. In a later analysis, previously published TCR beta repertoires from about 670 donors were re-analyzed and high-resolution HLA genotyping was added so that TCR occurrence patterns could be studied. Of the 300 to 450 genotyped donors, 81% were placed in the genetic ancestry cluster associated with self-reported Caucasian donors. On average, around 240,000 unique TCR beta nucleotide sequences were sequenced per donor among a few hundred genotyped donors of the cohort, with around 19% of those sequences being non-productive. Class I and class II HLA loci were covered by the typing at four-digit resolution. Typing coverage differed by locus: A, B, C, DRB1 and DQB1 were typed in roughly 629-630 donors, DQA1 in 500 to 550, DPA1 in around 580, and DPB1 in about 450. The aim of the study was to test whether cataloging public T cell receptors could identify signatures of past pathogen exposure. Rather than drawing on any new phenotypic data, the later analysis identified candidate immune exposures from TCR beta sequences and the way those sequences occurred across donors. Several DR-DQ haplotypes were treated as single units for association and clustering because of strong linkage in the cohort. An earlier analysis of around 540 of the donors applied high-throughput TCR beta sequencing to assess whether each TCR beta V gene segment acted as functional or pseudogenic. To predict cytomegalovirus infection status, the study combined high-throughput TCR immunosequencing, statistical association of individual TCRs with disease status, and machine learning. Every discovery cohort repertoire had been produced on one sequencing platform. The study profiled the T cell repertoires of about 640 subjects by immunosequencing and related them to cytomegalovirus serostatus. A later genetic analysis used genome-wide SNP genotypes for about 65% of the 666 donors, treating that subset as a discovery cohort. A separate validation cohort of 100 to 150 different subjects was used in addition to the approximately 700-subject first cohort. Donor age, sex, ethnicity and CMV serostatus were compiled together with the repertoire data. An early release covering around 630 HLA-typed donors comprised about 300 gigabases of sequencing data and roughly 86 million unique TCR sequences.

In total, approximately 610 healthy bone marrow donors made up the cohort. At the time of sampling, all cohort members were nominally healthy, though unrecorded immune exposures were likely present. The donor tested CMV seropositive, placing the donor among the 310 or so seropositive members of the cohort. A peripheral blood sample was provided by each donor, and peripheral blood mononuclear cells were used for TCR beta sequencing. The Qiagen DNeasy Blood Extraction Kit was used to extract genomic DNA from the blood cell samples. Regarding this clone: Its antigen has not been determined. Qualities for individual bases were not recorded, and no much larger clone is one base off.

Receptor libraries were prepared by the immunoSEQ multiplex PCR assay. A mixture of 60 forward primers for TCR Vbeta segments and 13 reverse primers for TCR Jbeta segments was used in the multiplex PCR. Amplification of the CDR3 region of rearranged TCR beta genes was performed with a multiplex PCR assay on genomic DNA. The Illumina HiSeq System was used to sequence the amplified TCR beta libraries as 87-base-pair reads. Regarding the original processing steps: In a later analysis, roughly 80 million unique TCR beta chains were counted across the 690 or so repertoires, and around 10 million of these chains were shared by at least two donors. Raw reads were error-corrected and collapsed into unique sequences by a nearest-neighbor algorithm in which closely related sequences were merged to remove PCR and sequencing errors. V, D and J gene segments were assigned by aligning CDR3 sequences to IMGT reference sequences. Each retained sequence needed at least a six-nucleotide match to both a V gene segment and a J gene segment. Rearrangements were classified as productive when the CDR3 lacked stop codons and remained in frame with V and J, and all other rearrangements were classified as non-productive. Following IMGT convention, CDR3 was defined as the stretch from the second conserved V-encoded cysteine up to the conserved J-encoded phenylalanine. Sequences without an unambiguous match to a single V gene segment were excluded from the earlier analysis of about 640 of the donors. In an earlier analysis of about 590 of the donors, a V segment was called functional when productive rearrangements were above 56.7%, and segregating when the standard deviation between donors exceeded 5%. To diagnose cytomegalovirus status from the catalog of TCR beta chain sequences, a statistical classification framework was built. V and J gene assignment, in a later analysis, came from comparing TCR nucleotide sequences with IMGT/GENE-DB human TR gene sequences. In a later analysis, CDR3 sequences and most-parsimonious VDJ recombination scenarios were assigned using the TCRdist pipeline. In a later analysis, each TCR beta chain was defined by its CDR3 amino acid sequence together with its V-gene family, and reads lacking a unique V-gene family were excluded. In a later analysis, nearly 600 highly shared, low-generation-probability nucleotide sequences were removed to address suspected cross-contamination and a sequencing artifact. In a later analysis, a clonal expansion index was calculated for each public chain from normalized within-repertoire ranks of inferred template counts. Generation probabilities in a later analysis came from a VDJ recombination model fitted to out-of-frame rearrangements, and those results were checked against IGoR. In a later analysis, TCR-TCR, TCR-HLA and TCR-CMV co-occurrence was scored with hypergeometric tests, and a repertoire-size bias correction was applied to TCR pairs. False discovery rates were estimated in a later analysis by permuting HLA or CMV assignments 20 times. A later analysis grouped co-occurring TCRs with DBSCAN, adding TCRdist sequence similarity when clustering within HLA-allele-positive subsets. Co-occurrence clustering excluded repertoires with fewer than 30,000 or more than 120,000 public chains, plus five with anomalous nucleotide sharing. As stored in TCRdb, this immuneACCESS dataset retains in-frame rearrangements with V and J assigned. A fraction of the clones does not appear; measured against another copy, unresolved V genes explain less than half of the discrepancy, and the remainder lacks a known reason. V and J calls and clone size are those listed in that table; D and trimming were worked out from the DNA. For this sample the table gives roughly 87,000 clones, of which 70% to 80% were detected only once. The ten largest clones take up about 15% of the sample.

On the study overall, not on this receptor specifically: The classifier was reported to diagnose cytomegalovirus status with high specificity and sensitivity in both the original and validation cohorts. A later analysis reported that several top co-occurrence clusters appeared linked to parvovirus B19, influenza, CMV and Epstein-Barr virus. According to a later genetic analysis, donors in an Asian-associated ancestry cluster had fewer N-insertions in productive TCRs than the approximately 690-donor mean. Three of the identified cytomegalovirus-associated TCR beta chains were confirmed in vitro to be specific for cytomegalovirus antigens. This cohort had only TCR beta chains sequenced, and the lack of alpha or paired-chain data limited which features could be detected. In a later analysis, HLA-associated TCR beta chains showed more clonal expansion and lower generation probabilities than non-associated chains that were equally common. A cluster of highly shared sequence variants was judged likely to represent a technical artifact of the sequencing pipeline. In the study, 164 TCR beta chains were listed as associated with cytomegalovirus. Because HLA typing was missing for some donors at each locus, association tests included only the typed subset. Some IMGT-functional V segments, including TRBV6-2 and TRBV6-3, could not be told apart with the 87-base-pair reads, so those segments were excluded. In a later analysis, around 15,000 TCR beta sequences were associated with specific HLA alleles at a false discovery rate of 0.05. Linkage disequilibrium might explain the correlated functional status among segregating V segments, but an unknown experimental factor could not be excluded. Most TCR sequences were observed very rarely across donors, whereas some public TCRs were present in many individuals. Over 15 rarely observed V segments, including chromosome 9 orphons, were excluded from the earlier analysis of about 600 of the donors because counts were too low. Strong co-occurrence of HLA alleles, especially DR and DQ, made assigning TCR associations to individual alleles difficult. In a later genetic analysis, a missense DCLRE1C variant was associated with V-gene and J-gene trimming of TCR beta chains, and the association was replicated in an independent cohort. A further reported finding was that TCR beta sequences accurately predicted the HLA-A and HLA-B alleles for most subjects in the first cohort. Roughly uniform sequencing depth across donors was assumed in presence/absence analyses, although this assumption may not hold. Most CMV-associated TCR beta chains appeared to be HLA-restricted in a later analysis, and the HLA associations seemed to be driven largely by CMV exposure. Broadly in line with IMGT annotations, most TCR beta V segments showed up in productive rearrangements about 87% or about 30% of the time in an earlier analysis of several hundred of the donors. In a later analysis, the rate of TCR association differed among HLA loci, with DRB1 alleles having the most associated TCRs and HLA-C alleles having the fewest. CMV serostatus was the only immune exposure information available for the cohort. The authors suggested that the approach could potentially be generalized to other disease states and immunological phenotypes.

A distance of 11 bases separates the germline ends of V and J, which lose 5 bases and 0 bases respectively. The CDR3 sequence holds 15 residues, the cysteine and phenylalanine included. Only CDR3 DNA is held: 45 bases, read in frame from base 1. From a lookup of the germline V gene (reference sequence), CDR1 and CDR2 are SEHNR and FQNEAQ. In this chain, TRBV7-9 is recombined with TRBJ1-3; the D gene remains uncertain. Sequenced input: PBMCs. The sequence derives from a woman between 40 and 50 years old in good health and CMV-seropositive. The CDR3 has the sequence CASSPTDYSGNTIYF. The sequence in DNA is TGTGCCAGCAGCCCAACAGATTACTCTGGAAACACCATATATTTT.